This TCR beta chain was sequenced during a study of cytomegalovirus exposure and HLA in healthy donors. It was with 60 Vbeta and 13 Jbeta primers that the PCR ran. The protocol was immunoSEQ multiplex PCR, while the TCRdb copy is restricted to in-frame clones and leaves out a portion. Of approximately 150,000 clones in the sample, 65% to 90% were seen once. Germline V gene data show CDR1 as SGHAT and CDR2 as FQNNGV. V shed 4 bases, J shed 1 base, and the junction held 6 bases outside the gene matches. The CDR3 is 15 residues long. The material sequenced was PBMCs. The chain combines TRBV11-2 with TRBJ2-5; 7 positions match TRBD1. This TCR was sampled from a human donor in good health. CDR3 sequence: CASSSTGTIQETQYF. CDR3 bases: TGTGCCAGCAGCTCGACAGGGACCATCCAAGAGACCCAGTACTTC.